This TCR beta chain was recovered during a study of blood T cell repertoires in COVID-19. For the study at large: The United States, Italy and Spain were the sources of the acute and convalescent COVID-19 samples. T cells, B-cell-depleted T cells, or PBMCs supplied cDNA or gDNA.

Per the original data handling: Amplified reference gene primers provided the basis for estimating nucleated cell counts. The assay was immunoSEQ multiplex PCR, and TCRdb's table has in-frame clones only and misses some. V, J and clone size derive from that table, while D and trimming were established from the DNA sequence. There are roughly 300,000 clones in the sample; nearly 90% occur only once, and approximately 1.8% lies in the top ten. The Seattle patients, enrolled during active infection, were followed longitudinally. Germline V CDR1 and CDR2: KGHSH, LQKENI. This CDR3 is 14 amino acids long. The V and J ends lost 6 bases and 6 bases, in that order; junction bases with no gene match: 8.

The origin of this receptor is a woman in her 30s with COVID-19, enrolled during active disease. This rearrangement joins TRBV18 to TRBJ2-3, with 8 bases matching TRBD1. The sample taken for sequencing was peripheral blood. As DNA, the CDR3 is TGTGCCAGCTCGGCAGGGGGCGCAGGGGATACGCAGTATTTT. Amino acid sequence: CASSAGGAGDTQYF.